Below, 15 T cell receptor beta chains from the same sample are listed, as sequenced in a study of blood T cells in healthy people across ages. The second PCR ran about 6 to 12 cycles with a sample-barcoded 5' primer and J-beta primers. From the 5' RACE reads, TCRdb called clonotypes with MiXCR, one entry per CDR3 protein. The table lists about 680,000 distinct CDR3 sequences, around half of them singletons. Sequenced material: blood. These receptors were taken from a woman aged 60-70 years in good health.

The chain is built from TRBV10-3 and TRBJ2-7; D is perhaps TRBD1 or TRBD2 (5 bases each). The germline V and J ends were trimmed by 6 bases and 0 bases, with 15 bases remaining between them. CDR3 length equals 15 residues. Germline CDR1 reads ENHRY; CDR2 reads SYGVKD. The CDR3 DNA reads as TGTGCCATCAGACCTAGCAGGGAACCCTCCTACGAGCAGTACTTC. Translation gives CAIRPSREPSYEQYF.

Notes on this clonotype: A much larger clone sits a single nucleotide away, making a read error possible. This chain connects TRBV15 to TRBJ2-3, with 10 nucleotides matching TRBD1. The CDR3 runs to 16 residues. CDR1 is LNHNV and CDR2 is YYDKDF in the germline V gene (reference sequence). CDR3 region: CVTSGDRGRYTDTQYF. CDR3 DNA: TGTGTCACCAGCGGAGACAGGGGGCGATACACAGATACGCAGTATTTT.

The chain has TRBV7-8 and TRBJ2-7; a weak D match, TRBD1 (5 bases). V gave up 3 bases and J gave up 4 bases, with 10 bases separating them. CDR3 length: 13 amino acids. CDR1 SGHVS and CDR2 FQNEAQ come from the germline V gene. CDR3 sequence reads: CASSFVAGYEQYF. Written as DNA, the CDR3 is TGTGCCAGCAGCTTCGTGGCAGGGTACGAGCAGTACTTC. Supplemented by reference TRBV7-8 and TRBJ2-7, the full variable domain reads GAGVSQSPRYKVAKRGQDVALRCDPISGHVSLFWYQQALGQGPEFLTYFQNEAQLDKSGLPSDRFFAERPEGSVSTLKIQRTQQEDSAVYLCASSFVAGYEQYFGPGTRLTVT.

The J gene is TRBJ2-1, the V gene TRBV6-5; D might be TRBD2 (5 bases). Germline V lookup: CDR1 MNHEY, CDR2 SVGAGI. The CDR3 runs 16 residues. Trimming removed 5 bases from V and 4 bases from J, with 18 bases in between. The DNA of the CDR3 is TGTGCCAGCAGTCCCTTTAGCGCTGATACATACAATGAGCAGTTCTTC. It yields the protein CASSPFSADTYNEQFF.

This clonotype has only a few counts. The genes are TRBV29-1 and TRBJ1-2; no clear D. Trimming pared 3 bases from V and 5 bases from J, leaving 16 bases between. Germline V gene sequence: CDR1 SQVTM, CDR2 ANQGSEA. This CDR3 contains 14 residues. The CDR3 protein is CSVDLTAGAYGYTF. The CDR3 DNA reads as TGCAGCGTTGATTTGACCGCAGGCGCATATGGCTACACCTTC.

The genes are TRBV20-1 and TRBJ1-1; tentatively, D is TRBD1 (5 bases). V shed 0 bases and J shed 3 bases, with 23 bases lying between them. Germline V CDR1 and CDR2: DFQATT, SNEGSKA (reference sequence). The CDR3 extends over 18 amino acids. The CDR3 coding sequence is TGCAGTGCTAGAGAGGAGGAAACAGGCGTTAGGCAGGACACTGAAGCTTTCTTT. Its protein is CSAREEETGVRQDTEAFF.

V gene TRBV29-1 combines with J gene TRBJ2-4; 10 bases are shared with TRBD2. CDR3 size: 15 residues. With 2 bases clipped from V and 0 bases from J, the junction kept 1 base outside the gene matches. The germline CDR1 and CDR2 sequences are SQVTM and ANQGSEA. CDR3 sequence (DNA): TGCAGCGTTGAAAGCGGGGGGGGAGCCAAAAACATTCAGTACTTC. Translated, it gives CSVESGGGAKNIQYF.

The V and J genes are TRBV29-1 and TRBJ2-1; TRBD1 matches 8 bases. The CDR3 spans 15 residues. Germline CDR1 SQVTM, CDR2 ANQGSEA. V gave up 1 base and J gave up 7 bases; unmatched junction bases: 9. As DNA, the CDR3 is TGCAGCGTTGAAGGGGAACAGGGGGTGGGGAATGAGCAGTTCTTC. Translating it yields CSVEGEQGVGNEQFF.

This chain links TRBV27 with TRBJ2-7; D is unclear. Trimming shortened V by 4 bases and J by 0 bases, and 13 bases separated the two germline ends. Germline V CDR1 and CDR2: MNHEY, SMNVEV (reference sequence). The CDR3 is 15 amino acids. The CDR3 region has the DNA TGTGCCAGCAGTTCGGACGCAAGGAGCTCCTACGAGCAGTACTTC. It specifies CASSSDARSSYEQYF.

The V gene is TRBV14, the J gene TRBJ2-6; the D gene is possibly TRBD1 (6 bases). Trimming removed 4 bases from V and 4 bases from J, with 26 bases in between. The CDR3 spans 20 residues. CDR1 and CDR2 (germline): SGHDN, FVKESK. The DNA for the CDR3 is TGTGCCAGCAGCCTCCCTTTCGGCACAGGGTTGCGTTCAGGGGCCAACGTCCTGACTTTC. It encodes CASSLPFGTGLRSGANVLTF.

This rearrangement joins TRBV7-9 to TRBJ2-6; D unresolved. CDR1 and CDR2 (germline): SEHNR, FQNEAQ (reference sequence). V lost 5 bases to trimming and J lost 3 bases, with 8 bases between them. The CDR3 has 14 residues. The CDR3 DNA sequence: TGTGCCAGCAGCGAGCTTTTTGGGGCCAACGTCCTGACTTTC. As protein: CASSELFGANVLTF.

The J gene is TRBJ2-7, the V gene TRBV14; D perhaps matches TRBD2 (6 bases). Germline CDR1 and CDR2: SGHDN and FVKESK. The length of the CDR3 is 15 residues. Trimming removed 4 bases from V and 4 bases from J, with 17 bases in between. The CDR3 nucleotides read TGTGCCAGCAGCCTGATTGGGGGGAGTACATACGAGCAGTACTTC. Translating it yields CASSLIGGSTYEQYF.

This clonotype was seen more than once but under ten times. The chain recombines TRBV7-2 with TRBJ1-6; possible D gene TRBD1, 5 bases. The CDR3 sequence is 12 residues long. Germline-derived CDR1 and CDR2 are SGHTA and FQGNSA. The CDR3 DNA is TGTGCTACCGGGACCGAAAATTCACCCCTCCACTTT. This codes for CATGTENSPLHF. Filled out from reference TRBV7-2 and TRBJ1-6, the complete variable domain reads GAGVSQSPSNKVTEKGKDVELRCDPISGHTALYWYRQSLGQGLEFLIYFQGNSAPDKSGLPSDRFSAERTGGSVSTLTIQRTQQEDSAVYLCATGTENSPLHFGNGTRLTVT.

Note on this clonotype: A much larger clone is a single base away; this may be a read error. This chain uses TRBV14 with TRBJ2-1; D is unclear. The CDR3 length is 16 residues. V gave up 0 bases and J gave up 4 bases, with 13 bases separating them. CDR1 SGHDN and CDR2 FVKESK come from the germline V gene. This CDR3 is CASSQEKSSLYNEQFF. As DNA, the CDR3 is TGTGCCAGCAGCCAAGAAAAATCGAGTTTGTACAATGAGCAGTTCTTC.

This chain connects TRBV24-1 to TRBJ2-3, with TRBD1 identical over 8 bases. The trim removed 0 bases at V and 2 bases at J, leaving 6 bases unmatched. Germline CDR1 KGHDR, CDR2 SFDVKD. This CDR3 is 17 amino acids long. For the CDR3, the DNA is TGTGCCACCAGTGATTTGCCCCGGACAGGGAACACAGATACGCAGTATTTT. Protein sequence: CATSDLPRTGNTDTQYF.